One TCR beta chain is described in this entry. Which antigen it targets is not known. Base qualities were left out, and no much larger clone turns up one base away. The library was produced with PCR. DNA from cultured CD4+ T cells underwent TCR sequencing with the Oncomine TCR Beta short-read assay at the Johns Hopkins FTIC core. The QIAamp micro DNA kit was used to extract genomic DNA from the cultured CD4+ T cells. Oncomine TCR Beta libraries made from cultured CD4+ T cells were pooled using unique dual indexes and sequenced on an Illumina iSeq 100. In the original analysis: Non-productive sequences were filtered out, and CDR3s that did not start with C, did not end with F or W, or were shorter than 7 amino acids were discarded. Antigen-specific clonotypes were identified with the MANAFEST web application by comparing peptide-stimulated wells with reference and other culture wells. To be called positive, a clone needed an FDR below 0.05, an odds ratio above 5, and a productive frequency above 0.1% in at least two of three replicate wells. Clonotypes that were significantly expanded in both SARS-CoV-2 spike wells and at least one common cold coronavirus spike condition were defined as cross-reactive. Similarity between CDR3 sequences was evaluated in R version 3.6.1 using Levenshtein distances (stringdist) and unrooted phylogenetic trees (ape). TCRdb passed the public sequencing reads through fastp at Q25 and MiXCR, retaining productive beta sequences. All rows with the same CDR3 protein become a single entry with the most common DNA and genes. The V and J calls, along with clone size, are taken from TCRdb and not from the paper's own processing. In all, the sample holds 13,000 to 15,000 distinct CDR3 sequences, and about 28% of those were seen once. The ten largest clones take up roughly a sixth of the sample.

What this sample's treatment or condition label stands for: approximately 11-day PBMC culture with coronavirus spike peptide pools or control peptides (ViraFEST assay). The ViraFEST assay, used in the study, expanded antigen-specific T cells with peptide pools and then identified the expanded clonotypes through TCR sequencing. Positive SARS-CoV-2 PCR tests in the convalescent patients dated from March to December 2020, before Alpha, Beta and Delta variants emerged in the United States. Each well held 2.2 million or so PBMCs cultured in IMDM containing roughly 5% human AB serum and roughly 9.7 IU/ml IL-2, with roughly 9.2 ug/ml peptide pools added. On days 3 and 7, half of the culture medium was replaced with fresh IL-2-containing medium. After approximately eleven days of culture, CD4+ T cells were isolated by negative selection using the EasySep CD4+ T cell isolation kit. PBMCs were separated from whole blood using Ficoll-Paque Plus gradient centrifugation and then either used fresh or cryopreserved at -140C. Each culture condition was generally run in triplicate wells.

Inclusive of the bounding cysteine and phenylalanine, the CDR3 is 14 residues long. The kept DNA is CDR3 alone, 42 bases in frame from the first base. The CDR1 and CDR2 encoded by the germline V gene are SQVTM and ANQGSEA. Ends trimmed: V by 7 bases, J by 4 bases; bases unmatched to a gene: 9. This entry comes from a study of vaccination and CD4 T cells after COVID-19 (dated by TCRdb to between 2021 and 2024). At the level of the whole study: SARS-CoV-2 positivity had been established in the convalescent patients by nasal swab PCR, and mild disease was recorded in under ten of these patients and severe disease in one. In control cultures, a CEFX viral epitope pool was used as positive control, an HIV-1 Nef peptide pool was used as negative control, or no peptide was added. Overlapping spike peptide pools from SARS-CoV-2 and from the common cold coronaviruses HCoV-NL63, HCoV-OC43 and HCoV-229E were used as culture stimuli. Six males and four females were included in the convalescent cohort, with two Hispanic individuals, seven Caucasians, two Asians and one multiracial person represented. Post-vaccine blood samples were obtained a median of around 74 days after the second vaccine dose, with a range of roughly 12 to 250 days. Post-COVID blood samples from convalescent patients were collected a median of roughly 100 days after diagnosis, with a range of 35 to 161 days. In around 9 COVID-19 convalescent patients and a few infection-naive healthy vaccine recipients, researchers compared the spike-specific CD4+ TCR repertoire from before mRNA vaccination with the repertoire from after. Participants received two doses of either the Pfizer-BioNTech BNT162b2 vaccine (n=8) or the Moderna mRNA-1273 vaccine (n=2). What the authors observed across the whole study: Among the post-vaccine SARS-CoV-2-reactive clones in convalescent patients, a median approximately 90% showed up only after vaccination, which suggests vaccine-specific priming. The median number of SARS-CoV-2-reactive clonotypes rose from 20 to 25 after infection to roughly 38 after vaccination, but the change was not significant. Nearly all vaccine-specific clones in convalescent patients (304 of 307) were mono-reactive for SARS-CoV-2 spike rather than cross-reactive with common cold coronaviruses. The study included relatively few convalescent patients and did not analyze early timepoints after natural infection.

The origin of this receptor is a human donor with COVID-19. Source material: cultured CD4+ T cells from blood. The rearranged segments are TRBV29-1 and TRBJ1-1; TRBD1 matches 10 bases in the middle. The CDR3: CSGLPGDRGTEAFF. The DNA is as follows: TGCAGCGGTCTCCCCGGGGACAGGGGCACTGAAGCTTTCTTT.